These T cell receptor beta chains were read from a single sample in a study of T cells and copy number aberrations in small-cell lung cancer. Data came from immunoSEQ multiplex PCR; TCRdb stores just in-frame clones and leaves some out. The data contain approximately 6,600 clones, about 72% of them seen just once; the ten biggest clones take up roughly 9.9%. Sequencing was performed on normal tissue next to the tumor. Every receptor here comes from a woman in her 70s with small cell lung cancer. Some clones in this sample may be carry-over from other donors' samples. CDR3s include the opening cysteine and the closing phenylalanine or tryptophan. The D gene is left open where the match is weak. Some rows mark clone size as missing; the rest say once, few, many or name a class of expanded clone.

V	D	J	size	DNA	CDR3
TRBV6-1	NA	TRBJ1-5	few	TGTGCCAGCCGCCTTCGGGTAGGGCGAGATCAGCCCCAGCATTTT	CASRLRVGRDQPQHF
TRBV27	NA	TRBJ1-4	NA	TGTGCCAGCAGTTCCCACGGGAGCAATGAAAAACTGTTTTTT	CASSSHGSNEKLFF
TRBV5-1	NA	TRBJ1-1	few	TGCGCCAGCAGCGGGCAGGGGTCAGGTGGGACTGAAGCTTTCTTT	CASSGQGSGGTEAFF
TRBV15	NA	TRBJ2-7	NA	TGTGCCACCAGCAGAGATCGTGTCGGGAGCGCAGTCTACGAGCAGTACTTC	CATSRDRVGSAVYEQYF
TRBV4-3	NA	TRBJ1-4	NA	TGCGCCAGCAGCCAAGATCGGACGTTGCGAACTAATGAAAAACTGTTTTTT	CASSQDRTLRTNEKLFF
TRBV2	NA	TRBJ1-1	NA	TGTGCCAGCTTAGAGACGGAAAACACTGAAGCTTTCTTT	CASLETENTEAFF
TRBV29-1	TRBD1	TRBJ1-1	NA	TGCAGCGCCGGACAGGGCGGGGAGAACACTGAAGCTTTCTTT	CSAGQGGENTEAFF
TRBV7-2	TRBD1	TRBJ1-4	NA	TGTGCCAGCAGCCCCCAAGGACAGGGGGATGAAAAACTGTTTTTT	CASSPQGQGDEKLFF
TRBV14	TRBD1	TRBJ2-5	NA	TGTGCCAGCAGCCCGGACAGGGGTGGACAAGAGACCCAGTACTTC	CASSPDRGGQETQYF
TRBV2	NA	TRBJ2-1	NA	TGTGCCAGCAACTTACTGGGCTATGAGCAGTTCTTC	CASNLLGYEQFF
TRBV18	NA	TRBJ2-2	few	TGTGCCAGCTCACCCCTCGGGGGCGGGACCGGGGAGCTGTTTTTT	CASSPLGGGTGELFF
TRBV28	TRBD1	TRBJ2-7	NA	TGTGCCAGCAGCTCACAGGGGGGCAACGAGCAGTATTTC	CASSSQGGNEQYF
TRBV4-1	TRBD1	TRBJ1-5	NA	TGCGCCAGCAGCCAAGAGGACAGGGATGTTCAGCCCCAGCATTTT	CASSQEDRDVQPQHF
TRBV7-3	NA	TRBJ2-3	NA	TGTGCCAGCAGCTTCGGCCCAGGGGGGACAGATACGCAGTATTTT	CASSFGPGGTDTQYF
TRBV5-1	NA	TRBJ1-1	NA	TGCGCCAGCAGCTTGCAGGGTCTAGGGAACACTGAAGCTTTCTTT	CASSLQGLGNTEAFF
TRBV5-1	NA	TRBJ2-1	few	TGCGCCAGCAGCTTCAATGCGGCCTCCTACAATGAGCAGTTCTTC	CASSFNAASYNEQFF
TRBV9	NA	TRBJ2-2	NA	TGTGCCAGCAGCCCCCCGGCTGGGGAGCTGTTTTTT	CASSPPAGELFF
TRBV5-1	TRBD1	TRBJ1-2	NA	TGCGCCAGCAGCCGGGCAGGGACAGGGAGCTATGGCTACACCTTC	CASSRAGTGSYGYTF
TRBV5-1	NA	TRBJ2-2	NA	TGCGCCAGCAGCCGACTAGGGGGAACCGGGGAGCTGTTTTTT	CASSRLGGTGELFF
TRBV5-1	TRBD2	TRBJ2-7	NA	TGCGCCAGCAGCCATAGCGGGAGTTCCTACGAGCAGTACTTC	CASSHSGSSYEQYF
TRBV15	NA	TRBJ2-1	NA	TGTGCCACCAGCAGAGATGAGACGGGGCAGTTCTTC	CATSRDETGQFF
TRBV4-3	TRBD2	TRBJ2-7	NA	TGCGCCAGCAGCCAAGAAGCGGGAGGGCCTTTTTACGAGCAGTACTTC	CASSQEAGGPFYEQYF
TRBV2	NA	TRBJ2-5	medium-sized	TGTGCCAGCATTGAACAAGAGACCCAGTACTTC	CASIEQETQYF
TRBV5-6	NA	TRBJ2-5	few	TGTGCCAGCAGCTTGGGGTTCCTAGCGAACCAAGAGACCCAGTACTTC	CASSLGFLANQETQYF
TRBV6-6	TRBD2	TRBJ2-5	NA	TGTGCCAGCAGCCCCCCTAGCGGTCAAGAGACCCAGTACTTC	CASSPPSGQETQYF
TRBV29-1	TRBD1	TRBJ1-2	NA	TGCAGTGTTATTGGCGGACAGGGGGCCAACTATGGCTACACCTTC	CSVIGGQGANYGYTF
TRBV10-1	NA	TRBJ1-5	NA	TGCGCCAGCAGTGAGCTGGGGGTGTGCGATCAGCCCCAGCATTTT	CASSELGVCDQPQHF
TRBV7-9	NA	TRBJ2-6	NA	TGTGCCAGCAGCCCGGGCGTCTTTGGGGCCAACGTCCTGACTTTC	CASSPGVFGANVLTF
TRBV29-1	NA	TRBJ2-3	NA	TGCAGCGCAAGGACTACTTGGGGCACAGATACGCAGTATTTT	CSARTTWGTDTQYF
TRBV7-9	NA	TRBJ1-5	NA	TGTGCCAGCAGCAAAGACGGGGGCAATCAGCCCCAGCATTTT	CASSKDGGNQPQHF
TRBV5-1	NA	TRBJ2-3	medium-sized	TGCGCCAGCAGCTTGGTGGGGGACTCCACAGATACGCAGTATTTT	CASSLVGDSTDTQYF
TRBV20-1	NA	TRBJ2-1	NA	TGCAGCGGGGCTAGGGGCAGTGAGCAGTTCTTC	CSGARGSEQFF
TRBV18	TRBD1	TRBJ1-4	NA	TGTGCCAGCTCCCGGGAAACAGGGGGCGGTGAAAAACTGTTTTTT	CASSRETGGGEKLFF
TRBV19	TRBD2	TRBJ2-5	NA	TGTGCCAGTAGTATAGATCGGCTAGCGGGAGACCAAGAGACCCAGTACTTC	CASSIDRLAGDQETQYF
TRBV7-2	NA	TRBJ2-5	NA	TGTGCCAGCAGCTTAGTGGCGGGAACCCAAGAGACCCAGTACTTC	CASSLVAGTQETQYF
TRBV5-1	NA	TRBJ2-7	few	TGCGCCAGCAGCTTGGTGGTCTCTTACGAGCAGTACTTC	CASSLVVSYEQYF
TRBV29-1	NA	TRBJ1-2	NA	TGCAGCGGGGCACAGCAAGGGTATGGCTACACCTTC	CSGAQQGYGYTF
TRBV15	NA	TRBJ1-5	NA	TGTGCCACCAGCAGAGAACAAGGAATGGTCCAGCCCCAGCATTTT	CATSREQGMVQPQHF
TRBV6-1	TRBD2	TRBJ2-7	NA	TGTGCCAGCACCAAAGAGGGAGGGTACGAGCAGTACTTC	CASTKEGGYEQYF
TRBV30	TRBD2	TRBJ2-7	NA	TGTGCCTGGAGTGGGACTAGCGGGGGCCGGAGCTCCTACGAGCAGTACTTC	CAWSGTSGGRSSYEQYF
TRBV19	TRBD1	TRBJ1-1	few	TGTGCCAGTAGCGGGACAGGGCGACCTTGGACTTTCTTT	CASSGTGRPWTFF